This T cell receptor (beta chain) was obtained from a study of blood T cells in healthy people across ages. A remark on this clonotype: Its antigen is still unknown.

Study conclusions and caveats: Diversity was estimated from one million T cells, and these estimates were considered underestimates. Naive CD4+ cells and diversity were both higher in long-lived donors than in aged donors. Observed TCR beta diversity showed a strong correlation with the percentage of naive T cells as measured by flow cytometry.

V lost 3 bases to trimming and J lost 1 base, with 12 bases between them. CDR3 length: 14 residues. The germline V gene has CDR1 SQVTM and CDR2 ANQGSEA. Primers used in a second PCR of roughly 6 to 12 cycles were a sample-barcoded 5' primer and a J-beta primer mix. Every cDNA molecule carried a tag from a template-switch adaptor bearing 12 random nucleotides. TCRdb reanalysed the 5' RACE reads using MiXCR and keeps one entry per CDR3 protein. The data show about 940,000 distinct CDR3 sequences, with 40% to 60% seen just once and roughly 13% held by the top ten. This sequence joins TRBV29-1 and TRBJ1-1; D is undetermined. This clonotype was sampled from a man aged 30 to 45 in good health. Sequencing was carried out using blood. This CDR3 reads CSVEFGEWNTEAFF. The CDR3 DNA reads TGCAGCGTTGAGTTCGGGGAGTGGAACACTGAAGCTTTCTTT.